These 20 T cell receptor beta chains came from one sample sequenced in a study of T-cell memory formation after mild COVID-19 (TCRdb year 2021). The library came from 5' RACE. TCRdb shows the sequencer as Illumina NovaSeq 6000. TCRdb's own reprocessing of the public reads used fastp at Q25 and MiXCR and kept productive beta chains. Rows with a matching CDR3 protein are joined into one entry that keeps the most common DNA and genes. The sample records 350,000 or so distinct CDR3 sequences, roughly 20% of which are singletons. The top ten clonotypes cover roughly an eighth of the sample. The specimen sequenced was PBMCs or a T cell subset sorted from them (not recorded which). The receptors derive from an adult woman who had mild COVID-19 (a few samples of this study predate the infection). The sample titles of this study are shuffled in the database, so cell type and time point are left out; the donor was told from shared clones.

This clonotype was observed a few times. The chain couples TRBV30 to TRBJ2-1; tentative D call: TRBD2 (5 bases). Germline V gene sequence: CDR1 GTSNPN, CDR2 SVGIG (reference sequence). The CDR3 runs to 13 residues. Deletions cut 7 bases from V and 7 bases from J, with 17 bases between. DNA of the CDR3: TGTGCCTTGGAGCCCGAGCGCGGGAATGAGCAGTTCTTC. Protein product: CALEPERGNEQFF. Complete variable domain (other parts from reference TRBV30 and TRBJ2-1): SQTIHQWPATLVQPVGSPLSLECTVEGTSNPNLYWYRQAAGRGLQLLFYSVGIGQISSEVPQNLSASRPQDRQFILSSKKLLLSDSGFYLCALEPERGNEQFFGPGTRLTVL.

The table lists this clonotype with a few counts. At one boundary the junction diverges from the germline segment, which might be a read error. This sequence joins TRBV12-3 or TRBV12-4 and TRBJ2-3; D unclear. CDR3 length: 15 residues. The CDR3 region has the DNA TGTGCCAGCAGTTTAGATAAGGCCCGACCGGGTGAGTGGAGTTTT. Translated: CASSLDKARPGEWSF.

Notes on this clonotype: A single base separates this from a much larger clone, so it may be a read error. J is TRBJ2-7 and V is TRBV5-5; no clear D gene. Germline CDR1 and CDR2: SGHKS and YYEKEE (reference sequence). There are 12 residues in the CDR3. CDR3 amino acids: CDSSMYPNEQYF. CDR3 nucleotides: TGTGACAGCAGTATGTACCCCAACGAGCAGTACTTC.

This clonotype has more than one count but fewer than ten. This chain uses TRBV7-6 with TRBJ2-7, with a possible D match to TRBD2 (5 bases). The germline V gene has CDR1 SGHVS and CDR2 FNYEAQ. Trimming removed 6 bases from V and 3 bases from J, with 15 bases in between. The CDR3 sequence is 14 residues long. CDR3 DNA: TGTGCCAGCAGTCTGCGGGCCAGTTTCTACGAGCAGTACTTC. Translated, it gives CASSLRASFYEQYF.

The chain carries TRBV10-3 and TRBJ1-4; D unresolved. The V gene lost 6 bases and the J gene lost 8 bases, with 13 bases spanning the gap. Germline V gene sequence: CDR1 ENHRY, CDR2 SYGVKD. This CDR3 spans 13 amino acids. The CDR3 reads CAIRDGSGEKLFF. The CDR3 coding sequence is TGTGCCATCAGAGACGGAAGCGGAGAAAAACTGTTTTTT.

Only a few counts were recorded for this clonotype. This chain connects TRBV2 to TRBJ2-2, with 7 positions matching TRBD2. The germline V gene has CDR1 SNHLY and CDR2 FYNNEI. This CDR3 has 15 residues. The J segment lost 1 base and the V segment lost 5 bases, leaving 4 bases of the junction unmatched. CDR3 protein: CASSLRTRNTGELFF. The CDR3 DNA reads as TGTGCCAGCAGTCTACGGACTAGGAACACCGGGGAGCTGTTTTTT.

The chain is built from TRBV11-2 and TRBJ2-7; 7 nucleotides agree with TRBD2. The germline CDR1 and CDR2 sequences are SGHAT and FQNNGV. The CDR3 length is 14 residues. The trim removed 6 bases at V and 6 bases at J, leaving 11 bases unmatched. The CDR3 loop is CASRRVSSGAEQYF. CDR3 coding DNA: TGTGCCAGCAGGAGAGTATCCAGCGGGGCCGAGCAGTACTTC.

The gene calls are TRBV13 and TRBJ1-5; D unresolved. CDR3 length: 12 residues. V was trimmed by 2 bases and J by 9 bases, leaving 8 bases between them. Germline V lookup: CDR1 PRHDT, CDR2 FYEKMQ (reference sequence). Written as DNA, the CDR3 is TGTGCCAGCAGCTTATACTCTGGGCCCCAGCATTTT. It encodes CASSLYSGPQHF. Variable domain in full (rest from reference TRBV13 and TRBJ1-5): AAGVIQSPRHLIKEKRETATLKCYPIPRHDTVYWYQQGPGQDPQFLISFYEKMQSDKGSIPDRFSAQQFSDYHSELNMSSLELGDSALYFCASSLYSGPQHFGDGTRLSIL.

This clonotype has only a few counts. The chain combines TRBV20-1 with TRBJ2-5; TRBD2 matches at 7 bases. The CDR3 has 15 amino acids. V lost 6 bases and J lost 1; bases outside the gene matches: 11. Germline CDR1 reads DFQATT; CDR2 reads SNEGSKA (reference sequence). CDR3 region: CSARSSGTLQETQYF. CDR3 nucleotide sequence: TGCAGTGCCCGGAGCAGCGGGACCCTCCAAGAGACCCAGTACTTC.

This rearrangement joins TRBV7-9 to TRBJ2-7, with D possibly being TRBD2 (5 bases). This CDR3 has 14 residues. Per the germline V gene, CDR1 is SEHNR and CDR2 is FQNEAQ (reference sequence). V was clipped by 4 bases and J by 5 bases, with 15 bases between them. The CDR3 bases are TGTGCCAGCAGCTCGGACTTAACTATCAACGAGCAGTACTTC. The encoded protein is CASSSDLTINEQYF.

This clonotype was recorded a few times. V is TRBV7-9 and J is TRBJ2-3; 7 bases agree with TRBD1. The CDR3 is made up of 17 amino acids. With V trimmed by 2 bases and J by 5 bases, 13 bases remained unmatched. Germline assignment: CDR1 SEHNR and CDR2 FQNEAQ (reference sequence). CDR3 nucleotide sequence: TGTGCCAGCAGCTTACTAGGGACAGTAAAAGGGCGAGATACGCAGTATTTT. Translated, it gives CASSLLGTVKGRDTQYF.

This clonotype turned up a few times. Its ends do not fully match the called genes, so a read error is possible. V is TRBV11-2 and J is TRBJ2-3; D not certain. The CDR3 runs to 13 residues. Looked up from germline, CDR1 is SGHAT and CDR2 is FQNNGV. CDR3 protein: CASSLEIAETQYF. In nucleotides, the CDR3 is TGTGCCAGCAGCTTAGAGATAGCAGAGACGCAGTATTTT.

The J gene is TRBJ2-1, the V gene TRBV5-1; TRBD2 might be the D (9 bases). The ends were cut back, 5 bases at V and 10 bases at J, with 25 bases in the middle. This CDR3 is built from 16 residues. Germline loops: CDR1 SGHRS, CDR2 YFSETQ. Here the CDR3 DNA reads TGCGCCAGCAGATATAATATTGCGGGGGGGACAGGCGAGCAGTTCTTC. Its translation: CASRYNIAGGTGEQFF.

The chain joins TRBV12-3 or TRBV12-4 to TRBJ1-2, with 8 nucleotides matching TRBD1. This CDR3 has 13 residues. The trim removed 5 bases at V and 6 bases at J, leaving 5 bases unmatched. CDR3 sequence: CASSLRGRDGYTF. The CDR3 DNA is TGTGCCAGCAGTCTCAGGGGGCGCGATGGCTACACCTTC.

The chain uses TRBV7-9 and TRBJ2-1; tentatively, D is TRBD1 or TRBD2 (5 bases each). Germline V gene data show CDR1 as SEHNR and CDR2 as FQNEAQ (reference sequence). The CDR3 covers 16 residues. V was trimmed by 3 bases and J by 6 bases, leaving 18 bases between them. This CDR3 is CASSFPAIPGPNEQFF. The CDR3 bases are TGTGCCAGCAGCTTCCCCGCCATCCCGGGACCCAATGAGCAGTTCTTC. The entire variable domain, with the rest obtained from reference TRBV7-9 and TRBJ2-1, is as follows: DTGVSQNPRHKITKRGQNVTFRCDPISEHNRLYWYRQTLGQGPEFLTYFQNEAQLEKSRLLSDRFSAERPKGSFSTLEIQRTEQGDSAMYLCASSFPAIPGPNEQFFGPGTRLTVL.

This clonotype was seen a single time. The CDR3 bases are TGTGCCAGCAGCTTAGGGGACAGGACCTTGTATGGCTACACCTTC. This sequence encodes CASSLGDRTLYGYTF. V usage is TRBV7-2 and J usage is TRBJ1-2; 8 nucleotides line up with TRBD1. The V gene end was trimmed by 1 base and the J gene end by 5 bases; junction bases not matched to a gene: 6. The CDR3 spans 15 residues. Germline values: CDR1 SGHTA, CDR2 FQGNSA.

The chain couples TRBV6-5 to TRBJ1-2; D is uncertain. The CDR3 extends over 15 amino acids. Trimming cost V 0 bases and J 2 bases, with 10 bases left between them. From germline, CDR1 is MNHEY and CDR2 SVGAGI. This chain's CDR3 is CASSYSYLTNYGYTF. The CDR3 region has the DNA TGTGCCAGCAGTTACTCCTACCTTACCAACTATGGCTACACCTTC.

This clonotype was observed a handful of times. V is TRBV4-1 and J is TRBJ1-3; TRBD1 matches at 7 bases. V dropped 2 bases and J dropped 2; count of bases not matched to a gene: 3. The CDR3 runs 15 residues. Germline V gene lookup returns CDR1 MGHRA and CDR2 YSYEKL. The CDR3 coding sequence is TGCGCCAGCAGCCAACTCCAGGGGGCTGGAAACACCATATATTTT. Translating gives CASSQLQGAGNTIYF.

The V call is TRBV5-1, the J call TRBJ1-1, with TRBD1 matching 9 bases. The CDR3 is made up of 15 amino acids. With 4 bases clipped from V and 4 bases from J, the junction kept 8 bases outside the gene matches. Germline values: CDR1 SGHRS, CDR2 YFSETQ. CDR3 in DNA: TGCGCCAGCAGCGCCCTACAGGGGGCGAGCACTGAAGCTTTCTTT. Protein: CASSALQGASTEAFF.

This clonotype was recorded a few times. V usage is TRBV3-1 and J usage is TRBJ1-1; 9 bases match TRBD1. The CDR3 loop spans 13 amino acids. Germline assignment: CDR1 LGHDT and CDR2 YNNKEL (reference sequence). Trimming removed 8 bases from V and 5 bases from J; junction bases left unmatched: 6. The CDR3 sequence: CASVGQGRTEAFF. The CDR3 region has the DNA TGTGCCAGCGTTGGACAGGGGCGGACTGAAGCTTTCTTT.